This T cell receptor (beta chain) was recovered during a study of blood T cell repertoires in COVID-19. Study summary: The United States, Italy and Spain were the sources of the acute and convalescent COVID-19 samples. T cells, B-cell-depleted T cells, or PBMCs provided the cDNA or gDNA that served as material.

The junction had 9 bases not matched to a gene; V was cut back by 4 bases and J by 2 bases. The CDR3 spans 16 residues. Germline CDR1 and CDR2: MGHRA and YSYEKL. Study processing details: Cell counts per sample came from amplifying reference gene primers. Sequencing used immunoSEQ multiplex PCR; TCRdb keeps in-frame clones, though not all of them. That table furnishes V, J and clone size, whereas the DNA furnished D and trimming. The table has a few hundred thousand clones, around 84% seen once; the top ten hold under 9%. The sequenced sample was peripheral blood. This sequence joins TRBV4-1 and TRBJ2-3; 7 bases line up with TRBD2. This receptor was taken from a woman in her seventies with active or convalescent COVID-19. Written as DNA, the CDR3 is TGCGCCAGCAGCCTGGGCCCAGCGGGGCTCACAGATACGCAGTATTTT. Its translation: CASSLGPAGLTDTQYF.